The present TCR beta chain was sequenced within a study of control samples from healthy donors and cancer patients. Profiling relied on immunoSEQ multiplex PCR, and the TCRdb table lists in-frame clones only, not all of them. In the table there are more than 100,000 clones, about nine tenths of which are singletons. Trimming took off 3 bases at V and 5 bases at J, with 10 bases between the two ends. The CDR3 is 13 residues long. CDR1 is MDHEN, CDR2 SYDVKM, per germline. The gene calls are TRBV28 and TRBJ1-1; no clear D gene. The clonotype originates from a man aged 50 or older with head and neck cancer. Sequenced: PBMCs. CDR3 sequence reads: CASSLIPLTEAFF. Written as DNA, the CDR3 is TGTGCCAGCAGTTTGATACCCCTTACTGAAGCTTTCTTT.